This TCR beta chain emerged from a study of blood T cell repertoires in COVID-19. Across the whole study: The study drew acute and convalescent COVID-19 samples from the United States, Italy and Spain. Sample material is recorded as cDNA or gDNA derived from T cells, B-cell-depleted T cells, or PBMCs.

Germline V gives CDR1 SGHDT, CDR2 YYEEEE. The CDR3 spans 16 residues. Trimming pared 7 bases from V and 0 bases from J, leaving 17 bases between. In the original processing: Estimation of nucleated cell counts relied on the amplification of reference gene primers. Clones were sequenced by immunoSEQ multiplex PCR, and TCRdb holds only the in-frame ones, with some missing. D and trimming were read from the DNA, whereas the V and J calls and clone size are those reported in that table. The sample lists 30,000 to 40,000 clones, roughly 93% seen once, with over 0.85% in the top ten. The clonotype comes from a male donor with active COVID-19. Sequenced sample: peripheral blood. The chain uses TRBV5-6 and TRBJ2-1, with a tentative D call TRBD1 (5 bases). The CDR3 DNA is TGTGCCAGCGGCAGGACACCGACTTTCTCCTACAATGAGCAGTTCTTC. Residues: CASGRTPTFSYNEQFF.